The 6 T cell receptor beta chains presented below share a single source sample, sequenced in a study of blood T cell repertoires in COVID-19. Data came from immunoSEQ multiplex PCR; TCRdb stores just in-frame clones and leaves some out. The repertoire holds 210,000 or so clones, with approximately 80% as singletons. The sample comprised PBMCs or T cells enriched from blood (not recorded which). All receptors derive from a young man with acute COVID-19.

The chain employs TRBV12-3 or TRBV12-4 and TRBJ2-1; D uncertain. V dropped 6 bases and J dropped 3 bases, with 6 bases sitting between them. The CDR3 is made up of 12 amino acids. The CDR3 DNA is TGTGCCAGCAGCCTTGTCTACAATGAGCAGTTCTTC. Amino acid sequence: CASSLVYNEQFF.

The J gene is TRBJ1-1, the V gene TRBV4-2, with a possible D match to TRBD1 (6 bases). CDR1 LGHNA and CDR2 YNFKEQ come from the germline V gene. Trimming removed 2 bases at V and 1 base at J, with 17 bases between. The CDR3 spans 17 residues. The CDR3 bases are TGTGCCAGCAGCCAATCGACAGGTTTTTCGGCGAACACTGAAGCTTTCTTT. This gives the protein CASSQSTGFSANTEAFF.

The chain has TRBV4-2 and TRBJ1-2, with 7 bases matching TRBD1. The CDR3 sequence is 17 residues long. V was clipped by 1 base and J by 2 bases; unmatched bases: 10. CDR1 LGHNA and CDR2 YNFKEQ come from the germline V gene. The CDR3 bases are TGTGCCAGCAGCCAAGTTATTCAAGAGGACAGGAACTATGGCTACACCTTC. Residues: CASSQVIQEDRNYGYTF.

The chain carries TRBV10-3 and TRBJ1-1; a weak D match, TRBD1 (6 bases). The CDR3 runs to 14 residues. The V end lost 8 bases, the J end lost 1 base, and 14 bases lay between the germline ends. Germline CDR1 is ENHRY and CDR2 is SYGVKD. The DNA of the CDR3 is TGTGCCATCCGAGGGCCGGGACAGAACACTGAAGCTTTCTTT. Protein product: CAIRGPGQNTEAFF.

The chain carries TRBV3-1 (or the pseudogene TRBV3-2) and TRBJ1-4; TRBD1 agrees at 7 bases. CDR1 is LGHDT, CDR2 YNNKEL, per germline (reference sequence). The V gene end was trimmed by 2 bases and the J gene end by 4 bases; junction bases not matched to a gene: 4. This CDR3 has 15 residues. CDR3 residues: CASSQPGQHNEKLFF. DNA for the CDR3: TGTGCCAGCAGCCAACCGGGACAGCATAATGAAAAACTGTTTTTT.

The rearrangement uses TRBV2 and TRBJ2-1; D might be TRBD1 (6 bases). CDR3 length: 14 residues. Trimming shortened V by 2 bases and J by 9 bases, and 14 bases separated the two germline ends. Germline values: CDR1 SNHLY, CDR2 FYNNEI. The CDR3 here is CASSEYRVVGEQFF. CDR3 nucleotide sequence: TGTGCCAGCAGTGAATACAGGGTTGTGGGTGAGCAGTTCTTC.